One and the same sample provided the 24 T cell receptor beta chains below, sequenced in a study of blood T cell repertoires in COVID-19. Profiling relied on immunoSEQ multiplex PCR, and the TCRdb table lists in-frame clones only, not all of them. The table records roughly 160,000 clones, over 70% of them present only once. The sequencing input was PBMCs or T cells enriched from blood (not recorded which). The receptors derive from a man over 45 who had recovered from COVID-19.

The chain couples TRBV6-2 or TRBV6-3 to TRBJ1-6; D is uncertain. The CDR3 is made up of 12 amino acids. V lost 6 bases and J 9 bases, leaving 9 bases between the germline ends. Germline CDR1 reads MNHEY; CDR2 reads SVGEGT. CDR3 sequence: CASSLIGSPLHF. CDR3 nucleotide sequence: TGTGCCAGCAGCCTCATCGGTTCACCCCTCCACTTT.

This clone was counted only a few times. The rearrangement uses TRBV30 and TRBJ2-5; 11 nucleotides match TRBD2. J gave up 2 bases and V 1 base, and 3 bases lay outside the gene matches. Germline lookup yields CDR1 GTSNPN and CDR2 SVGIG (reference sequence). The CDR3 extends over 15 amino acids. The CDR3 sequence is CAWSEGLAGQETQYF. Here the CDR3 DNA reads TGTGCCTGGAGTGAAGGACTAGCGGGTCAAGAGACCCAGTACTTC.

This clone was recorded only once. The chain combines TRBV27 with TRBJ2-7; 9 nucleotides line up with TRBD2. CDR1 and CDR2 (germline): MNHEY, SMNVEV (reference sequence). V shed 8 bases and J 3 bases; nucleotides not matched to a gene: 5. The CDR3 is made up of 13 amino acids. CDR3 nucleotide sequence: TGTGCCAGCGAGGCAGCGGGGGGCTACGAGCAGTACTTC. It encodes CASEAAGGYEQYF.

The chain is built from TRBV12-3 or TRBV12-4 and TRBJ2-1, with 7 nucleotides matching TRBD2. The junction had 1 base not matched to a gene; V was cut back by 4 bases and J by 10 bases. The CDR3 spans 11 residues. The CDR3 DNA reads TGTGCCAGCAGTTCGCGGGGGGAGCAGTTCTTC. Its protein product is CASSSRGEQFF.

The chain has TRBV3-1 (or the pseudogene TRBV3-2) and TRBJ2-7, with D possibly TRBD1 on 6 matching bases. The CDR3 loop spans 12 amino acids. Germline V CDR1 and CDR2: LGHDT, YNNKEL (reference sequence). V gave up 4 bases and J gave up 3 bases, with 7 bases separating them. This CDR3 reads CASSRGGYEQYF. In nucleotides, the CDR3 is TGTGCCAGCAGCCGAGGGGGCTACGAGCAGTACTTC.

The rearrangement joins TRBV10-1 to TRBJ2-1; 14 nucleotides match TRBD2. V was clipped by 2 bases and J by 7 bases; unmatched bases: 4. Germline V gene data show CDR1 as WNHNN and CDR2 as SYGVQD (reference sequence). The CDR3 totals 16 residues. CDR3 nucleotide sequence: TGCGCCAGCAGTGAGAGGGGACTAGCGGGAGTAAATGAGCAGTTCTTC. Encoded protein: CASSERGLAGVNEQFF.

The chain employs TRBV27 and TRBJ2-1; 8 positions agree with TRBD1. V shed 1 base, J shed 6 bases, and the junction held 8 bases outside the gene matches. The CDR3 spans 16 residues. Germline V gives CDR1 MNHEY, CDR2 SMNVEV (reference sequence). As DNA, the CDR3 is TGTGCCAGCAGTTTATTACCGGGACAGGAGGGCAATGAGCAGTTCTTC. Its protein product is CASSLLPGQEGNEQFF.

The chain uses TRBV7-3 and TRBJ2-3, with D perhaps matching TRBD2 (5 bases). Trimming removed 5 bases at V and 4 bases at J, with 13 bases between. The CDR3 is made up of 14 amino acids. Germline-derived CDR1 and CDR2 are SGHTA and FQGTGA. The CDR3 spells CASSTFSVSDTQYF. The CDR3 DNA sequence: TGTGCCAGCAGCACCTTTAGCGTCTCAGATACGCAGTATTTT.

The rearrangement links TRBV5-5 to TRBJ2-3; TRBD2 aligns across 8 bases. This CDR3 contains 16 residues. CDR1 is SGHKS and CDR2 is YYEKEE in the germline V gene (reference sequence). Unmatched junction bases numbered 10, after V lost 4 bases and J lost 3 bases. The CDR3 DNA reads TGTGCCAGCAGCCCCTGGTTAGCGGGAAGTACAGATACGCAGTATTTT. The encoded protein is CASSPWLAGSTDTQYF.

The chain employs TRBV19 and TRBJ1-5; D uncertain. V dropped 1 base and J dropped 7 bases, with 14 bases sitting between them. This CDR3 is 15 amino acids long. Germline assignment: CDR1 LNHDA and CDR2 SQIVND (reference sequence). CDR3 coding DNA: TGTGCCAGTAGTATAGGGCTGACGGGCGGGCAGCCCCAGCATTTT. It translates to CASSIGLTGGQPQHF.

The gene calls are TRBV28 and TRBJ2-1, with 9 positions matching TRBD2. Trimming at V came to 6 bases and at J to 3 bases, leaving 9 bases not matched to a gene. The CDR3 length is 16 residues. CDR1 and CDR2 from the germline V gene are MDHEN and SYDVKM. The CDR3 spells CASSPAGGSSYNEQFF. DNA of the CDR3: TGTGCCAGCAGCCCTGCGGGGGGGAGTAGCTACAATGAGCAGTTCTTC.

V gene TRBV28 combines with J gene TRBJ2-3, with TRBD1 as a possible D gene (5 bases). There are 14 residues in the CDR3. The germline V gene has CDR1 MDHEN and CDR2 SYDVKM. The ends were cut back, 5 bases at V and 2 bases at J, with 11 bases in the middle. CDR3 coding DNA: TGTGCCAGCAGTCAGGGCCAGCCCACAGATACGCAGTATTTT. This codes for CASSQGQPTDTQYF.

The chain employs TRBV7-9 and TRBJ1-1; the match to TRBD1 covers 9 bases. The CDR3 contains 15 residues. Germline values: CDR1 SEHNR, CDR2 FQNEAQ (reference sequence). Unmatched junction bases numbered 6, after V lost 5 bases and J lost 2 bases. The CDR3 sequence is CASSAPGQGNTEAFF. CDR3 bases: TGTGCCAGCAGCGCACCGGGACAGGGCAACACTGAAGCTTTCTTT.

The CDR3 DNA reads as TGTGCCAGCAGTGTAACGGGGAATGGGTCACCCCTCCACTTT. Encoded protein: CASSVTGNGSPLHF. V gene TRBV6-4 combines with J gene TRBJ1-6; D is unresolved. V dropped 4 bases and J dropped 10 bases, with 14 bases sitting between them. This CDR3 has 14 residues. Germline loops: CDR1 MRHNA, CDR2 SNTAGT.

The chain couples TRBV30 to TRBJ2-7; D unresolved. Germline CDR1 and CDR2: GTSNPN and SVGIG (reference sequence). Trimming stripped 2 bases from V and 0 bases from J, with 8 bases between. The CDR3 loop spans 13 amino acids. CDR3 sequence (DNA): TGTGCCTGGAGTACACAGATCTCCTACGAGCAGTACTTC. Amino acids: CAWSTQISYEQYF.

This chain joins TRBV24-1 and TRBJ1-1; tentatively, D is TRBD1 (6 bases). This CDR3 comprises 13 residues. Germline V CDR1 and CDR2: KGHDR, SFDVKD. Between the trimmed V and J ends, which lost 7 bases and 0 bases, there was a span of 8 bases. The CDR3 here is CATRDSLNTEAFF. In DNA, the CDR3 is TGTGCCACCAGGGACAGCCTGAACACTGAAGCTTTCTTT.

The V call is TRBV19, the J call TRBJ1-1; 9 bases are shared with TRBD1. Germline trimming cut 5 bases from V and 2 bases from J; bases unmatched to any gene: 6. This CDR3 is built from 15 residues. Germline loops: CDR1 LNHDA, CDR2 SQIVND (reference sequence). CDR3 residues: CASSSDRGSNTEAFF. CDR3 DNA sequence: TGTGCCAGTAGTTCGGACAGGGGTTCAAACACTGAAGCTTTCTTT.

The rearrangement uses TRBV28 and TRBJ1-2; tentatively, D is TRBD1 (5 bases). Germline lookup yields CDR1 MDHEN and CDR2 SYDVKM. The V end was cut by 4 bases, the J end by 8 bases, with 11 bases between. This CDR3 comprises 12 residues. The CDR3 is CASSSGREGYTF. The CDR3 nucleotides are TGTGCCAGCAGTTCAGGGAGGGAAGGCTACACCTTC.

The genes are TRBV24-1 and TRBJ2-3; tentative D call: TRBD1 (5 bases). V dropped 5 bases and J dropped 3 bases, with 5 bases sitting between them. Germline CDR1 is KGHDR and CDR2 is SFDVKD. The CDR3 is 12 residues long. CDR3 sequence: CATSGTTDTQYF. CDR3 nucleotide sequence: TGTGCCACCAGTGGGACAACAGATACGCAGTATTTT.

J is TRBJ2-1 and V is TRBV10-3; 7 bases match TRBD1. The CDR3 length is 15 residues. Germline V CDR1 and CDR2: ENHRY, SYGVKD. With V trimmed by 6 bases and J by 4 bases, 9 bases remained unmatched. Here the CDR3 DNA reads TGTGCCATCAGGGGACAGCGAGCCATATACAATGAGCAGTTCTTC. Translated, it gives CAIRGQRAIYNEQFF.

This chain connects TRBV9 to TRBJ1-4, with D perhaps matching TRBD1 (6 bases). The CDR3 loop spans 16 amino acids. The V and J ends lost 0 bases and 0 bases respectively, with 9 bases between them. Germline CDR1 reads SGDLS; CDR2 reads YYNGEE. CDR3: CASSVEGEATNEKLFF. In DNA, the CDR3 is TGTGCCAGCAGCGTAGAGGGGGAAGCAACTAATGAAAAACTGTTTTTT. The full variable domain, completed using reference TRBV9 and TRBJ1-4, is DSGVTQTPKHLITATGQRVTLRCSPRSGDLSVYWYQQSLDQGLQFLIQYYNGEERAKGNILERFSAQQFPDLHSELNLSSLELGDSALYFCASSVEGEATNEKLFFGSGTQLSVL.

The chain is built from TRBV10-3 and TRBJ2-3; 11 nucleotides agree with TRBD2. CDR3 length: 16 residues. Germline trimming cut 0 bases from V and 7 bases from J; bases unmatched to any gene: 6. Germline V CDR1 and CDR2: ENHRY, SYGVKD. As DNA, the CDR3 is TGTGCCATCAGTGAGTCTAGCGGGGGGGCCTCGAATACGCAGTATTTT. Its protein is CAISESSGGASNTQYF.

Notes on this clone: The same CDR3 arises from other DNA sequences in this sample as well. The CDR3 protein is CASSYSRGDTGELFF. CDR3 DNA sequence: TGTGCCAGCAGTTACTCCAGGGGTGACACCGGGGAGCTGTTTTTT. The J gene is TRBJ2-2, the V gene TRBV6-5; D possibly corresponds to TRBD1 (6 bases). The CDR3 has 15 amino acids. V was cut by 0 bases and J by 3 bases, with 8 bases left in between. The germline V gene encodes CDR1 MNHEY and CDR2 SVGAGI.

The J gene is TRBJ2-7, the V gene TRBV3-1 (or the pseudogene TRBV3-2), with D possibly being TRBD2 (6 bases). Germline V gene lookup returns CDR1 LGHDT and CDR2 YNNKEL (reference sequence). The CDR3 contains 15 residues. Trimming removed 4 bases at V and 1 base at J, with 14 bases between. The CDR3 here is CASSPHSGSSYEQYF. CDR3 bases: TGTGCCAGCAGCCCACACAGCGGGTCTTCCTACGAGCAGTACTTC.